This TCR beta chain was retrieved from a study of shared clonotypes between healthy human individuals. Study-wide context: Ranging from 18 to 49 in age, donors were two women and a few men.

Sorted-subset replicate PCR reactions contained roughly 190 ng DNA, corresponding to approximately 30,000 T cell genomes. Sequenced by immunoSEQ multiplex PCR; TCRdb stores in-frame clones only, minus some. The data show over 1.5 million clones, around 98% seen once. A word on this clone: The antigen remains unidentified.

Study findings and constraints: Sequencing depth was expected to influence donor clonotype sharing.

A CD45RA+ naive subset and a CD45RA-negative memory subset were split from CD4+ cells. The CDR3 sequence is 14 residues long. The V end was cut by 4 bases, the J end by 4 bases, with 14 bases between. Germline V CDR1 and CDR2: KGHSH, LQKENI. The sample was naive CD4+ T cells sorted from blood. Indicated subset: CD45RA+ positively selected. The receptor's source is a man aged 25-40 years in good health. The chain recombines TRBV18 with TRBJ2-7; tentatively, D is TRBD2 (5 bases). DNA of the CDR3: TGTGCCAGCTCACGAGGGAGCGGTCCGTACGAGCAGTACTTC. Translated: CASSRGSGPYEQYF.